The 3 T cell receptor beta chains in this list originate from one sample, sequenced in a study of cytomegalovirus exposure and HLA in healthy donors. Some clones are missing from TCRdb's copy, which holds only in-frame ones; the method was immunoSEQ multiplex PCR. Altogether about 350,000 clones are present, 87% being singletons, with the ten largest covering approximately 1.1%. Sequencing was done on a sample of PBMCs. All receptors derive from a woman in her 30s in good health and CMV-seropositive.

The chain employs TRBV11-2 and TRBJ2-3; D unclear. The CDR3 sequence is 14 residues long. From germline, CDR1 is SGHAT and CDR2 FQNNGV. Trimming removed 1 base from V and 0 bases from J, with 5 bases in between. The DNA for the CDR3 is TGTGCCAGCAGCTTAGTCGGGAGCACAGATACGCAGTATTTT. It is translated as CASSLVGSTDTQYF.

J is TRBJ1-5 and V is TRBV6-5, with 8 nucleotides matching TRBD1. Germline CDR1 and CDR2: MNHEY and SVGAGI. With V trimmed by 6 bases and J by 3 bases, 7 bases remained unmatched. There are 15 residues in the CDR3. CDR3 region: CASSRGTGFNQPQHF. CDR3 DNA: TGTGCCAGCAGCCGTGGGACAGGTTTCAATCAGCCCCAGCATTTT.

The chain carries TRBV13 and TRBJ2-1; D is perhaps TRBD2 (5 bases). The ends were cut back, 1 base at V and 8 bases at J, with 12 bases in the middle. Germline V gene data show CDR1 as PRHDT and CDR2 as FYEKMQ (reference sequence). This CDR3 has 14 residues. The chain's CDR3 is CASSLASGSDEQFF. DNA of the CDR3: TGTGCCAGCAGCTTAGCAAGTGGGAGCGATGAGCAGTTCTTC.